The clone carrying this TCR beta chain was seen just once. Its antigen is not known. Extraction of RNA preceded its reverse transcription into cDNA, which served as the sequencing template. TCRdb keeps only in-frame clones here, not all; method: immunoSEQ multiplex PCR. The sample yields approximately 190,000 clones, roughly 64% seen once. The CDR3 runs to 15 residues. From germline, CDR1 is SGHVS and CDR2 FQNEAQ. Trimming left V 0 bases short and J 8 bases short, with 13 bases between. The source of the sample is a study of CD8+ T cells in alopecia areata. Regarding the study as a whole: Numerous expanded lesional clones remained in scalp and blood during tofacitinib.

Treatment given: oral pan-JAK inhibitor, 5-10 mg twice daily. This TCR derives from a human donor with alopecia areata. The chain has TRBV7-8 and TRBJ1-4; D not certain. The source was CD4+ T cells sorted from blood, collected at week 24, from a patient treated with tofacitinib. For the CDR3, the DNA is TGTGCCAGCAGCTTAGCGGAGGGTCGGGTAGAAAAACTGTTTTTT. This sequence encodes CASSLAEGRVEKLFF.